One sample yielded the 24 T cell receptor beta chains listed below, sequenced in a study of shared clonotypes between healthy human individuals. Repertoires were generated with immunoSEQ multiplex PCR, while TCRdb's copy carries only in-frame clones and drops some. The sample carries fewer than 1.6 million clones, 98% recorded once. Sequencing was carried out using naive CD4+ T cells sorted from blood. The subset was: CD45RA+ positively selected. Receptors originate from a man aged 25-45 years in good health.

This clone was picked up one time. The chain employs TRBV10-2 and TRBJ2-1; no clear D gene. CDR3 length equals 12 residues. Germline V gives CDR1 WSHSY, CDR2 SAAADI. V gave up 11 bases and J gave up 6 bases, with 14 bases separating them. In DNA, the CDR3 is TGCGCCGGGTCTCGAGGTGCCAATGAGCAGTTCTTC. It encodes CAGSRGANEQFF.

V and J are TRBV10-1 and TRBJ2-1; D ambiguous. CDR3 length: 16 residues. Germline assignment: CDR1 WNHNN and CDR2 SYGVQD (reference sequence). V lost 0 bases to trimming and J lost 5 bases, with 14 bases between them. The CDR3 bases are TGCGCCAGCAGTGAGTCTGTTTTCTCGGACCACAATGAGCAGTTCTTC. Translation: CASSESVFSDHNEQFF.

A single count supports this clone. V usage is TRBV27 and J usage is TRBJ2-7; TRBD2 matches 13 bases. The V gene end was trimmed by 5 bases and the J gene end by 5 bases; junction bases not matched to a gene: 6. Germline CDR1 is MNHEY and CDR2 is SMNVEV (reference sequence). The CDR3 covers 15 residues. This CDR3 is CASSTGLAGYHEQYF. The CDR3 DNA reads TGTGCCAGCAGTACGGGACTAGCGGGATACCACGAGCAGTACTTC.

The chain couples TRBV5-1 to TRBJ2-7; D is perhaps TRBD2 (6 bases). CDR1 and CDR2 (germline): SGHRS, YFSETQ. The CDR3 runs to 15 residues. The V end lost 3 bases, the J end lost 3 bases, and 16 bases lay between the germline ends. CDR3 in amino acids: CASSYGSRILYEQYF. The CDR3 DNA sequence: TGCGCCAGCAGCTACGGGAGTCGGATCCTCTACGAGCAGTACTTC.

The gene calls are TRBV9 and TRBJ2-2; D unresolved. There are 16 residues in the CDR3. CDR1 is SGDLS, CDR2 YYNGEE, per germline. Trimming shortened V by 4 bases and J by 0 bases, and 13 bases separated the two germline ends. This CDR3 reads CASSPRADTNTGELFF. In nucleotides, the CDR3 is TGTGCCAGCAGCCCCCGGGCCGACACGAACACCGGGGAGCTGTTTTTT.

The rearrangement uses TRBV4-2 and TRBJ2-3; tentative D call: TRBD1 (6 bases). CDR1 is LGHNA and CDR2 is YNFKEQ in the germline V gene. The CDR3 covers 14 residues. V was trimmed by 3 bases and J by 3 bases, leaving 10 bases between them. The CDR3 loop is CASSHPGTTDTQYF. CDR3 DNA sequence: TGTGCCAGCAGCCACCCGGGGACAACAGATACGCAGTATTTT.

CDR3: CASSLEPGLEPQHF. The CDR3 coding sequence is TGCGCCAGCAGCTTGGAACCGGGGCTGGAGCCCCAGCATTTT. V usage is TRBV5-1 and J usage is TRBJ1-5; perhaps TRBD1 as D (5 bases). The CDR3 runs to 14 residues. The germline V gene has CDR1 SGHRS and CDR2 YFSETQ. V lost 0 bases and J lost 8, with 12 bases in between.

This chain connects TRBV6-5 to TRBJ1-5; D not resolved. In germline, CDR1 is MNHEY, CDR2 SVGAGI. Trimming removed 0 bases at V and 7 bases at J, with 7 bases between. The CDR3 has 13 residues. This chain's CDR3 is CASSYSGPQPQHF. CDR3 bases: TGTGCCAGCAGTTACTCCGGACCGCAGCCCCAGCATTTT.

The chain is built from TRBV7-2 and TRBJ1-1, with D possibly matching TRBD1 (5 bases). Trimming took off 2 bases at V and 7 bases at J, with 8 bases between the two ends. Germline V gene data show CDR1 as SGHTA and CDR2 as FQGNSA. CDR3 length: 12 residues. The CDR3 protein is CASSLLGREAFF. CDR3 nucleotide sequence: TGTGCCAGCAGCTTATTGGGACGTGAAGCTTTCTTT. The variable domain in full, completed from reference TRBV7-2 and TRBJ1-1, reads GAGVSQSPSNKVTEKGKDVELRCDPISGHTALYWYRQSLGQGLEFLIYFQGNSAPDKSGLPSDRFSAERTGGSVSTLTIQRTQQEDSAVYLCASSLLGREAFFGQGTRLTVV.

The chain is built from TRBV7-2 and TRBJ2-3; the match to TRBD1 covers 7 bases. The CDR3 length is 15 residues. V was pared by 5 bases and J by 4 bases, with 9 bases of the junction left unmatched. Germline V CDR1 and CDR2: SGHTA, FQGNSA. As DNA, the CDR3 is TGTGCCAGCAGCCCCCGTAAGGGGGCCGCAGATACGCAGTATTTT. Its translation: CASSPRKGAADTQYF.

The V gene is TRBV5-6, the J gene TRBJ1-2; D remains unclear. Germline CDR1 SGHDT, CDR2 YYEEEE. Trimming left V 4 bases short and J 3 bases short, with 22 bases between. There are 17 residues in the CDR3. The CDR3 sequence: CASSPRLVEPGDYGYTF. In DNA form, the CDR3 reads TGTGCCAGCAGCCCTCGTCTAGTCGAACCCGGAGACTATGGCTACACCTTC. The complete variable domain, with remaining parts taken from reference TRBV5-6 and TRBJ1-2, reads DAGVTQSPTHLIKTRGQQVTLRCSPKSGHDTVSWYQQALGQGPQFIFQYYEEEERQRGNFPDRFSGHQFPNYSSELNVNALLLGDSALYLCASSPRLVEPGDYGYTFGSGTRLTVV.

V usage is TRBV19 and J usage is TRBJ2-7; the D gene is possibly TRBD1 (6 bases). V dropped 1 base and J dropped 6 bases, with 10 bases sitting between them. The CDR3 totals 13 residues. CDR1 is LNHDA, CDR2 SQIVND, per germline (reference sequence). Here the CDR3 reads CASSIAGTTEQYF. In DNA form, the CDR3 reads TGTGCCAGTAGTATAGCGGGGACAACCGAGCAGTACTTC.

The chain uses TRBV5-6 and TRBJ2-1, with unresolved D. The germline V gene has CDR1 SGHDT and CDR2 YYEEEE. V lost 1 base, J lost 1 base, and 12 bases lay in between. CDR3 length: 16 amino acids. Written as DNA, the CDR3 is TGTGCCAGCAGCTTGTGGGTGCTGGTTTCCTACAATGAGCAGTTCTTC. This translates into CASSLWVLVSYNEQFF.

The rearrangement joins TRBV11-2 to TRBJ1-1; 8 bases are a match to TRBD1. CDR1 SGHAT and CDR2 FQNNGV come from the germline V gene. The V and J ends lost 5 bases and 0 bases, in that order; junction bases with no gene match: 5. The CDR3 runs 15 residues. CDR3 sequence: CASSARQGMNTEAFF. In DNA, the CDR3 is TGTGCCAGCAGCGCAAGACAGGGGATGAACACTGAAGCTTTCTTT.

This chain uses TRBV4-2 with TRBJ2-2; no firm D call. This CDR3 comprises 15 residues. The ends were cut back, 0 bases at V and 6 bases at J, with 11 bases in the middle. Germline V lookup: CDR1 LGHNA, CDR2 YNFKEQ. CDR3 in DNA: TGTGCCAGCAGCCAAGATGTCGCAGGCCCCGGGGAGCTGTTTTTT. Amino acids: CASSQDVAGPGELFF.

V and J are TRBV2 and TRBJ2-1, with 12 bases fitting TRBD2. The CDR3 has 15 amino acids. Germline trimming cut 2 bases from V and 6 bases from J; bases unmatched to any gene: 2. Germline V gene lookup returns CDR1 SNHLY and CDR2 FYNNEI. The CDR3 region is CASSETLAGGNEQFF. Written as DNA, the CDR3 is TGTGCCAGCAGTGAAACACTAGCGGGAGGCAATGAGCAGTTCTTC.

This chain links TRBV30 with TRBJ2-1; 9 bases align to TRBD2. This CDR3 has 14 amino acids. CDR1 and CDR2 from the germline V gene are GTSNPN and SVGIG (reference sequence). V lost 2 bases, J lost 12 bases, and 11 bases stayed unmatched. CDR3 in amino acids: CAWSSGRTTMRQFF. The CDR3 DNA follows: TGTGCCTGGAGTAGCGGGAGGACTACAATGAGGCAGTTCTTC.

The gene calls are TRBV18 and TRBJ2-1, with 9 bases matching TRBD2. This CDR3 is built from 16 residues. Germline V gene sequence: CDR1 KGHSH, CDR2 LQKENI. V lost 1 base to trimming and J lost 4 bases; unmatched junction nucleotides: 5. CDR3 bases: TGTGCCAGCTCACCACTGGGCGGACTAGCGTACAATGAGCAGTTCTTC. Translation: CASSPLGGLAYNEQFF.

V usage is TRBV5-4 and J usage is TRBJ1-2; D might be TRBD1 (5 bases). Trimming took 0 bases from V and 2 from J, leaving 11 bases between them. CDR3 length: 15 amino acids. CDR1 and CDR2 from the germline V gene are SGHNT and YYREEE (reference sequence). CDR3 in DNA: TGTGCCAGCAGCTTGGCCAAGGGGCAGAACTATGGCTACACCTTC. Its protein product is CASSLAKGQNYGYTF.

The chain uses TRBV28 and TRBJ2-6, with a tentative D call TRBD1 (6 bases). V was shortened by 5 bases and J by 1 base, with 6 bases between the two germline ends. Germline CDR1 is MDHEN and CDR2 is SYDVKM. This CDR3 contains 14 residues. The CDR3 DNA reads TGTGCCAGCAGTCAGGGGTCTGGGGCCAACGTCCTGACTTTC. It encodes CASSQGSGANVLTF.

The chain joins TRBV15 to TRBJ2-7; perhaps TRBD2 as D (6 bases). The CDR3 has 13 amino acids. V was cut by 3 bases and J by 7 bases, with 13 bases left in between. Germline CDR1 and CDR2: LNHNV and YYDKDF (reference sequence). CDR3 loop: CATSSGGGWEQYF. The CDR3 nucleotides are TGTGCCACCAGCAGCGGGGGTGGGTGGGAGCAGTACTTC.

The rearrangement uses TRBV21-1 and TRBJ2-3; the table calls TRBD2, which could not be checked here. TRBV21-1 is designated a pseudogene. CDR3 size: 13 residues. CDR3 residues: CATSREGTDTQYF. In nucleotides, the CDR3 is TGTGCCACTTCCCGGGAAGGCACAGATACGCAGTATTTT.

The chain carries TRBV4-1 and TRBJ2-1; no clear D. The V end was cut by 3 bases, the J end by 7 bases, with 7 bases between. The CDR3 extends over 12 amino acids. Per the germline V gene, CDR1 is MGHRA and CDR2 is YSYEKL. The CDR3 loop is CASSHPMNEQFF. CDR3 DNA sequence: TGCGCCAGCAGCCACCCTATGAATGAGCAGTTCTTC.

This rearrangement joins TRBV10-2 to TRBJ1-1; D is possibly TRBD1 (6 bases). Germline V gene lookup returns CDR1 WSHSY and CDR2 SAAADI. This CDR3 region has 15 residues. The ends were cut back, 2 bases at V and 0 bases at J, with 10 bases in the middle. CDR3 coding DNA: TGCGCCAGCAGTGAGAGGGGGAAGATGAACACTGAAGCTTTCTTT. It encodes CASSERGKMNTEAFF.